Presented here are 22 T cell receptor beta chains from one specimen sequenced in a study of OX40 agonist ivuxolimab in advanced cancers. Data came from immunoSEQ multiplex PCR; TCRdb stores just in-frame clones and leaves some out. The sample lists 24,000 or so clones, more than 70% occurring once. The specimen was CD4+ or CD8+ T cells sorted from blood, collected in a trial of the OX40 agonist ivuxolimab. The receptors derive from an adult with an advanced solid tumor such as melanoma, head and neck, liver or kidney cancer.

The chain uses TRBV5-1 and TRBJ2-2; unclear D gene. CDR3 length: 12 amino acids. The germline V gene has CDR1 SGHRS and CDR2 YFSETQ. Trimming left V 4 bases short and J 6 bases short, with 7 bases between. Written as DNA, the CDR3 is TGCGCCAGCAGCCAATACCCCGGGGAGCTGTTTTTT. Its protein product is CASSQYPGELFF.

The genes are TRBV27 and TRBJ2-5; TRBD2 matches at 10 bases. CDR3 size: 13 residues. Germline V gene sequence: CDR1 MNHEY, CDR2 SMNVEV (reference sequence). The V gene end was trimmed by 9 bases and the J gene end by 5 bases; junction bases not matched to a gene: 6. CDR3 in DNA: TGTGCCAGTCAGCGGGAGGGCCAGGAGACCCAGTACTTC. Protein: CASQREGQETQYF.

V is TRBV15 and J is TRBJ1-6; D gene ambiguous. V was trimmed by 1 base and J by 5 bases, leaving 3 bases between them. Germline CDR1 and CDR2: LNHNV and YYDKDF (reference sequence). This CDR3 contains 13 residues. In DNA, the CDR3 is TGTGCCACCAGCAGAGTTGATAATTCACCCCTCCACTTT. Protein product: CATSRVDNSPLHF.

There are a few counts of this clone. The chain recombines TRBV7-8 with TRBJ1-5; D is unresolved. Trimming removed 8 bases at V and 2 bases at J, with 7 bases between. There are 12 residues in the CDR3. Germline V lookup: CDR1 SGHVS, CDR2 FQNEAQ. In DNA, the CDR3 is TGTGCCAGCGGGGTTCGCAATCAGCCCCAGCATTTT. This encodes CASGVRNQPQHF.

The rearrangement uses TRBV2 and TRBJ2-5; unclear D gene. V was clipped by 7 bases and J by 2 bases, with 11 bases between them. Per the germline V gene, CDR1 is SNHLY and CDR2 is FYNNEI. This CDR3 is 13 amino acids long. The CDR3 sequence is CASTQTYQETQYF. The CDR3 DNA reads TGTGCCAGCACCCAGACTTATCAAGAGACCCAGTACTTC.

This chain connects TRBV2 to TRBJ1-5; no definite D call. The V end lost 3 bases, the J end lost 3 bases, and 9 bases lay between the germline ends. The CDR3 has 14 amino acids. The germline CDR1 and CDR2 sequences are SNHLY and FYNNEI. The CDR3 nucleotides are TGTGCCAGCAGTGATTCCAGGATCAATCAGCCCCAGCATTTT. Translation: CASSDSRINQPQHF.

The chain combines TRBV10-1 with TRBJ2-4; D may be TRBD1 (6 bases). Trimming took 2 bases from V and 5 from J, leaving 13 bases between them. From germline, CDR1 is WNHNN and CDR2 SYGVQD (reference sequence). The CDR3 totals 15 residues. CDR3 sequence reads: CASSELGAGENIQYF. CDR3 nucleotides: TGCGCCAGCAGTGAGCTGGGGGCTGGCGAAAACATTCAGTACTTC.

The chain joins TRBV19 to TRBJ2-6, with D hard to call. CDR3 length: 14 amino acids. V lost 8 bases to trimming and J lost 2 bases, with 10 bases between them. CDR1 and CDR2 (germline): LNHDA, SQIVND (reference sequence). The CDR3 loop reads CASVVGPGANVLTF. CDR3 coding DNA: TGTGCCAGTGTAGTAGGCCCTGGGGCCAACGTCCTGACTTTC.

This clone was detected once. The chain is built from TRBV6-5 and TRBJ1-3; 7 bases match TRBD1. Germline V CDR1 and CDR2: MNHEY, SVGAGI. V lost 6 bases to trimming and J lost 0 bases; unmatched junction nucleotides: 5. CDR3 length: 15 residues. CDR3 nucleotide sequence: TGTGCCAGCAGGATAGACAGGGTCTCTGGAAACACCATATATTTT. As protein: CASRIDRVSGNTIYF.

The chain is built from TRBV5-8 and TRBJ2-1, with 15 bases aligning to TRBD2. Germline lookup yields CDR1 SGHTS and CDR2 YDEGEE. The junction had 3 bases not matched to a gene; V was cut back by 4 bases and J by 1 base. The CDR3 runs 17 residues. CDR3 nucleotide sequence: TGTGCCAGCAGCACAGGACTAGCGGGGGGGTCCTACAATGAGCAGTTCTTC. Translated, it gives CASSTGLAGGSYNEQFF.

The chain couples TRBV9 to TRBJ2-5, with a possible D match to TRBD1 (5 bases). V lost 0 bases and J 5 bases, leaving 11 bases between the germline ends. This CDR3 comprises 14 residues. Germline CDR1 and CDR2: SGDLS and YYNGEE. Written as DNA, the CDR3 is TGTGCCAGCAGCGTAGATTCAGGGTGGGAGACCCAGTACTTC. Amino acid sequence: CASSVDSGWETQYF.

The rearrangement joins TRBV5-5 to TRBJ1-1; no reliable D call. With 3 bases removed from V and 0 bases from J, the gap between germline ends came to 6 bases. This CDR3 contains 13 residues. Germline V gives CDR1 SGHKS, CDR2 YYEKEE (reference sequence). The DNA of the CDR3 is TGTGCCAGCAGCTCGACGCTGAACACTGAAGCTTTCTTT. Protein product: CASSSTLNTEAFF.

The rearrangement uses TRBV2 and TRBJ1-6, with D unclear. The CDR3 covers 13 residues. Trimming stripped 6 bases from V and 12 bases from J, with 15 bases between. In germline, CDR1 is SNHLY, CDR2 FYNNEI. This CDR3 reads CASRESSGEPLHF. CDR3 in DNA: TGTGCCAGCAGAGAAAGTTCAGGCGAACCCCTCCACTTT.

The V and J genes are TRBV11-2 and TRBJ2-6; 8 nucleotides align to TRBD1. J gave up 2 bases and V 5 bases, and 2 bases lay outside the gene matches. Germline V gene lookup returns CDR1 SGHAT and CDR2 FQNNGV. CDR3 size: 15 residues. Here the CDR3 reads CASSLDRAGANVLTF. In DNA form, the CDR3 reads TGTGCCAGCAGCCTGGACAGGGCTGGGGCCAACGTCCTGACTTTC.

V and J are TRBV27 and TRBJ2-7, with D perhaps TRBD2 (6 bases). The germline V gene encodes CDR1 MNHEY and CDR2 SMNVEV (reference sequence). Trimming left V 3 bases short and J 2 bases short, with 11 bases between. This CDR3 spans 14 amino acids. This CDR3 is CASSFRGGTYEQYF. The CDR3 region has the DNA TGTGCCAGCAGTTTTCGGGGAGGAACCTACGAGCAGTACTTC.

This clone has just one count. The gene calls are TRBV7-3 and TRBJ2-3; 12 bases align to TRBD2. Looked up from germline, CDR1 is SGHTA and CDR2 is FQGTGA. After removal of 3 bases from V and 4 bases from J, the junction contained 2 bases not matched to a gene. This CDR3 is 15 amino acids long. The CDR3 reads CASSFTSGRSDTQYF. In DNA form, the CDR3 reads TGTGCCAGCAGCTTCACTAGCGGGAGGTCAGATACGCAGTATTTT.

The gene calls are TRBV4-3 and TRBJ1-5; D is ambiguous. This CDR3 has 15 amino acids. Between the trimmed V and J ends, which lost 0 bases and 7 bases, there was a span of 13 bases. Germline lookup yields CDR1 LGHNA and CDR2 YSLEER. The CDR3 DNA is TGCGCCAGCAGCCAAGATAAGGCGTTGGCCCAGCCCCAGCATTTT. Translated: CASSQDKALAQPQHF.

This clone has only a few counts. The chain is built from TRBV7-2 and TRBJ2-5, with D perhaps TRBD2 (6 bases). Trimming took 1 base from V and 5 from J, leaving 14 bases between them. In germline, CDR1 is SGHTA, CDR2 FQGNSA. This CDR3 contains 15 residues. The CDR3 DNA follows: TGTGCCAGCAGCTTAGTTACCAGGGCGGGGGAGACCCAGTACTTC. Translating gives CASSLVTRAGETQYF.

This chain links TRBV7-3 with TRBJ1-2; D is perhaps TRBD1 (6 bases). The V gene's germline CDR1 is SGHTA and CDR2 FQGTGA. Trimming removed 3 bases at V and 4 bases at J, with 9 bases between. The CDR3 runs 13 residues. The CDR3 DNA sequence: TGTGCCAGCAGCTTCCAACAGGGCTATGGCTACACCTTC. Its protein is CASSFQQGYGYTF.

The chain joins TRBV7-9 to TRBJ1-1, with D perhaps matching TRBD1 (6 bases). In germline, CDR1 is SEHNR, CDR2 FQNEAQ (reference sequence). The CDR3 contains 12 residues. V gave up 1 base and J gave up 8 bases, with 8 bases separating them. The CDR3 reads CASSLGGGEAFF. The CDR3 DNA reads as TGTGCCAGCAGCTTAGGAGGGGGGGAAGCTTTCTTT.

This chain uses TRBV27 with TRBJ1-2; TRBD1 agrees at 8 bases. Germline CDR1 and CDR2: MNHEY and SMNVEV (reference sequence). This CDR3 has 13 amino acids. J was trimmed by 3 bases and V by 9 bases; bases with no gene match: 6. CDR3 loop: CARETGVDYGYTF. CDR3 DNA: TGTGCCAGGGAGACAGGGGTCGACTATGGCTACACCTTC.

V is TRBV19 and J is TRBJ2-7; tentatively, D is TRBD1 or TRBD2 (7 bases each). Germline CDR1 reads LNHDA; CDR2 reads SQIVND (reference sequence). CDR3 length equals 15 residues. V lost 9 bases to trimming and J lost 2 bases, with 20 bases between them. The CDR3 here is CASSGRTGSTYEQYF. CDR3 bases: TGTGCCAGCTCCGGGAGGACAGGATCAACCTACGAGCAGTACTTC.